The present entry profiles one T cell receptor beta chain with its context. The antigen is not known. The CDR3 is made up of 14 amino acids. CDR1 and CDR2 from the germline V gene are SGHVS and FQNEAQ. Germline trimming cut 5 bases from V and 4 bases from J; bases unmatched to any gene: 6. It was with 60 Vbeta and 13 Jbeta primers that the PCR ran. Data came from immunoSEQ multiplex PCR; TCRdb stores just in-frame clones and leaves some out. There are under 100,000 clones in the sample, with 3% to 4% held by the top ten. These data belong to a study of cytomegalovirus exposure and HLA in healthy donors. Whole-study results and caveats: Most of the CMV-associated TCR beta chains (in a later analysis) appeared to be HLA-restricted. Analyzed later, association rates of TCRs varied across HLA loci, with DRB1 most and HLA-C fewest. Beyond CMV serostatus, there was no information to go on about immune exposure.

V and J are TRBV7-8 and TRBJ2-5, with 8 bases lining up with TRBD1. This TCR came from a woman under 40 in good health and CMV-seronegative. The sample was PBMCs. Written as DNA, the CDR3 is TGTGCCAGCAGCCGTGACAGGGGTGGAGAGACCCAGTACTTC. Translating gives CASSRDRGGETQYF.